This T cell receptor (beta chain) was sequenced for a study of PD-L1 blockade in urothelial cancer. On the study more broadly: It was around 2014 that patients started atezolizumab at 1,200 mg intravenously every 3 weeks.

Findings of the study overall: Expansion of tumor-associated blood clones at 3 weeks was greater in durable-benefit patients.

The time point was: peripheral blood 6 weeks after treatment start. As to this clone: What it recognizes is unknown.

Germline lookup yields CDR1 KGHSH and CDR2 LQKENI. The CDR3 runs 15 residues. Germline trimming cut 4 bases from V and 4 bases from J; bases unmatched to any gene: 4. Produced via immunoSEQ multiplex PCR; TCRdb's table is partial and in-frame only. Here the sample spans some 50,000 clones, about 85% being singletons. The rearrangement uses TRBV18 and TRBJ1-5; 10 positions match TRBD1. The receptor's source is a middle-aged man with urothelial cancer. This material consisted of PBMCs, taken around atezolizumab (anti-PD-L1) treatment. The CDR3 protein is CASSLDRGRNQPQHF. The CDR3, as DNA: TGTGCCAGCTCACTGGACAGGGGGAGAAATCAGCCCCAGCATTTT.